This T cell receptor (beta chain) appears in the sequencing data of a study of blood T cell repertoires in COVID-19. On the study more broadly: The United States, Italy and Spain supplied acute and convalescent COVID-19 samples. Sources were T cells, B-cell-depleted T cells, or PBMCs; the material itself was cDNA or gDNA.

The CDR3 contains 14 residues. Trimming took off 0 bases at V and 9 bases at J, with 10 bases between the two ends. Per the germline V gene, CDR1 is SGDLS and CDR2 is YYNGEE. In the original processing: Amplified reference gene primers provided the basis for estimating nucleated cell counts. Repertoires were generated with immunoSEQ multiplex PCR, while TCRdb's copy carries only in-frame clones and drops some. The V and J calls and the clone size are those of that table, but D and trimming were determined from the DNA. The sample lists 200,000 to 250,000 clones; 90% to 95% were seen once. This sequence originates from a man aged 30 to 45 with acute or convalescent COVID-19. V is TRBV9 and J is TRBJ1-6; D might be TRBD1 (5 bases). Sequenced: peripheral blood. In DNA, the CDR3 is TGTGCCAGCAGCGTAGCAGGGAAGGGTTCACCCCTCCACTTT. Amino acid sequence: CASSVAGKGSPLHF.